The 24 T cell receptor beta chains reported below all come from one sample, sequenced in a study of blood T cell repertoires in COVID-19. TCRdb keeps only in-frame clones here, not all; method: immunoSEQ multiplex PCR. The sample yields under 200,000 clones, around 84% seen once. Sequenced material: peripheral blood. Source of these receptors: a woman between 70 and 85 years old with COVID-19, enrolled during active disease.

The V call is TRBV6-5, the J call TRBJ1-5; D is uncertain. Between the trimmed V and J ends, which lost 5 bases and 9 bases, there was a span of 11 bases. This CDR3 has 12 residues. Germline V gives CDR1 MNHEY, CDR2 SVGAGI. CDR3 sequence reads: CASSPQFGPQHF. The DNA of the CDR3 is TGTGCCAGCAGTCCCCAGTTTGGGCCCCAGCATTTT.

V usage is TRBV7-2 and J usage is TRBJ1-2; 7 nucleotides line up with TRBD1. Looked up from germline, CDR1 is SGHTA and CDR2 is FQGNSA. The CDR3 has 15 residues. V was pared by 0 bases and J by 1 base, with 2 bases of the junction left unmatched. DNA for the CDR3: TGTGCCAGCAGCTTAGCGGGACAGCTTAACTATGGCTACACCTTC. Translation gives CASSLAGQLNYGYTF.

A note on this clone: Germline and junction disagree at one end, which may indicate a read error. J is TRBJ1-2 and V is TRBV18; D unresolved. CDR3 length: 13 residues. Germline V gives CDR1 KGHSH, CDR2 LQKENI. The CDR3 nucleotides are TGTGCCAGCTCACCGGCCCCCAACTATGACTACACCTTC. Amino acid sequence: CASSPAPNYDYTF.

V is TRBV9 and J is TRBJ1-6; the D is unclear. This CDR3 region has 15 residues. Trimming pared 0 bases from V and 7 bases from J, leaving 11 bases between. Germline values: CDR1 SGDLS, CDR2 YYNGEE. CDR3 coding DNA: TGTGCCAGCAGCGTAGGAGCAGGCTTGAATTCACCCCTCCACTTT. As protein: CASSVGAGLNSPLHF.

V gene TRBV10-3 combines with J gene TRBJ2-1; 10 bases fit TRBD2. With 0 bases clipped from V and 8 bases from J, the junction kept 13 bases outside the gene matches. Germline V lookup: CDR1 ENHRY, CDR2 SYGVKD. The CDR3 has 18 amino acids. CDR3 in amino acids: CAISESIAGGLNHDEQFF. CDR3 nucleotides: TGTGCCATCAGTGAGTCAATAGCGGGGGGCCTTAACCACGATGAGCAGTTCTTC.

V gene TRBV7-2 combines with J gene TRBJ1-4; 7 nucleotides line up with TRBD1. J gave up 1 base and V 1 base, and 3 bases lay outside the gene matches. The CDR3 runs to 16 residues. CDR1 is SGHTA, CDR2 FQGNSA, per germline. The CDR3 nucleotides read TGTGCCAGCAGCTTAGTCGCAGGGGGAACTAATGAAAAACTGTTTTTT. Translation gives CASSLVAGGTNEKLFF. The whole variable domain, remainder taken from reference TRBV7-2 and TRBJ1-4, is GAGVSQSPSNKVTEKGKDVELRCDPISGHTALYWYRQSLGQGLEFLIYFQGNSAPDKSGLPSDRFSAERTGGSVSTLTIQRTQQEDSAVYLCASSLVAGGTNEKLFFGSGTQLSVL.

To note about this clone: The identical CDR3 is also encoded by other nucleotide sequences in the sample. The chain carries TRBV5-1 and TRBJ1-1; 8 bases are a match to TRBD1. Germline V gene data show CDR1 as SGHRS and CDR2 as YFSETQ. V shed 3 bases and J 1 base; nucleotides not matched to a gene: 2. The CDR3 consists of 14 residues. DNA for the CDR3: TGCGCCAGCAGCTCTGGACAGGGGAACACTGAAGCTTTCTTT. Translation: CASSSGQGNTEAFF.

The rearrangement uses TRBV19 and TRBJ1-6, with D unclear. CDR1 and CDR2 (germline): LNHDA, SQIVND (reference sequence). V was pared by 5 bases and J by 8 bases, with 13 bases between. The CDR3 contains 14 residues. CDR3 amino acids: CASSPGTEYSPLHF. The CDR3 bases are TGTGCCAGTAGTCCAGGTACAGAGTATTCACCCCTCCACTTT. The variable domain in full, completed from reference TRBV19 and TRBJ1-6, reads DGGITQSPKYLFRKEGQNVTLSCEQNLNHDAMYWYRQDPGQGLRLIYYSQIVNDFQKGDIAEGYSVSREKKESFPLTVTSAQKNPTAFYLCASSPGTEYSPLHFGNGTRLTVT.

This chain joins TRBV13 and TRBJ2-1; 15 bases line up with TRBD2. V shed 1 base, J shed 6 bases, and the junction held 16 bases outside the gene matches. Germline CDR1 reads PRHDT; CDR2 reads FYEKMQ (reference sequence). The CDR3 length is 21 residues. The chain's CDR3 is CASSLVVGGLAGGVETNEQFF. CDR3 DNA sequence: TGTGCCAGCAGCTTAGTGGTCGGGGGACTAGCGGGAGGCGTCGAGACCAATGAGCAGTTCTTC.

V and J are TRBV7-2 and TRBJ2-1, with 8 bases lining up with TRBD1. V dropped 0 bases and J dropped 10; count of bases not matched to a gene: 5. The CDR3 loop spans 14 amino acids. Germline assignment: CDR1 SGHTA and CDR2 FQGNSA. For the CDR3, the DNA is TGTGCCAGCAGCTTAGCGACAGGGGCAGGAGAGCAGTTCTTC. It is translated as CASSLATGAGEQFF.

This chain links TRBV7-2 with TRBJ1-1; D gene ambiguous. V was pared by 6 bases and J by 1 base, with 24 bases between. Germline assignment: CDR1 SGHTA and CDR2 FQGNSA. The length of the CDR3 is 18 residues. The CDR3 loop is CASSQTHSRLLENTEAFF. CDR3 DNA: TGTGCCAGCAGTCAAACCCACTCCAGGCTGTTGGAGAACACTGAAGCTTTCTTT.

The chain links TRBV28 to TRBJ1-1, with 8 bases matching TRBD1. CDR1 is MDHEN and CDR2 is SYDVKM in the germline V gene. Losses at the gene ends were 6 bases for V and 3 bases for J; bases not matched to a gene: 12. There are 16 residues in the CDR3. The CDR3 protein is CASSPLRDRQYTEAFF. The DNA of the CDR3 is TGTGCCAGCAGCCCTCTCCGGGACAGGCAATACACTGAAGCTTTCTTT.

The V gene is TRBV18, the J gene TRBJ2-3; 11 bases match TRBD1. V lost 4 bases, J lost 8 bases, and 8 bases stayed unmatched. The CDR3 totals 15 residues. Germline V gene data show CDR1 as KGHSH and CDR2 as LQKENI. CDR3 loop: CASSLPGQGALTQYF. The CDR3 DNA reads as TGTGCCAGCTCACTGCCCGGACAGGGGGCGCTTACGCAGTATTTT. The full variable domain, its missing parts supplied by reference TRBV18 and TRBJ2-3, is NAGVMQNPRHLVRRRGQEARLRCSPMKGHSHVYWYRQLPEEGLKFMVYLQKENIIDESGMPKERFSAEFPKEGPSILRIQQVVRGDSAAYFCASSLPGQGALTQYFGPGTRLTVL.

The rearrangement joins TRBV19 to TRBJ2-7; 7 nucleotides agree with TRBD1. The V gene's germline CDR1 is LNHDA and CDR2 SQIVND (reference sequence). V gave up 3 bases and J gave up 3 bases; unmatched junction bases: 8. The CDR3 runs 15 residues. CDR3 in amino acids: CASSIRRQGGYEQYF. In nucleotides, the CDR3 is TGTGCCAGTAGTATTCGGAGACAGGGTGGCTACGAGCAGTACTTC. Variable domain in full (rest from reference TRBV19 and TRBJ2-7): DGGITQSPKYLFRKEGQNVTLSCEQNLNHDAMYWYRQDPGQGLRLIYYSQIVNDFQKGDIAEGYSVSREKKESFPLTVTSAQKNPTAFYLCASSIRRQGGYEQYFGPGTRLTVT.

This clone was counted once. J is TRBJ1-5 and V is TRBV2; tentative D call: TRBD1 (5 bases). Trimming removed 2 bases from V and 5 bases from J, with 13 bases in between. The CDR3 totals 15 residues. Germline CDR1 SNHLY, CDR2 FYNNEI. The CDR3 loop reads CASSEPDGGDQPQHF. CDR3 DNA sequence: TGTGCCAGCAGTGAACCGGACGGGGGGGATCAGCCCCAGCATTTT.

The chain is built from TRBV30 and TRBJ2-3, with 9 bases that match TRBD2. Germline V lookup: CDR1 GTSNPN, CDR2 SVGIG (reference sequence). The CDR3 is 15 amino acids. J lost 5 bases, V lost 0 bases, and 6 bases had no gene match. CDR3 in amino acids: CAWSVRLAGLDTQYF. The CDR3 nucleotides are TGTGCCTGGAGTGTACGCCTAGCGGGGTTAGATACGCAGTATTTT.

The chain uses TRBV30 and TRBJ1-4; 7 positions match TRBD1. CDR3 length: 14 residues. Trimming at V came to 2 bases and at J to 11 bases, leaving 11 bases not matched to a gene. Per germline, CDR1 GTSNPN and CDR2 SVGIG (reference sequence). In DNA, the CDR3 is TGTGCCTGGAGTTCACAGATCGGACAGGAGAAACTGTTTTTT. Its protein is CAWSSQIGQEKLFF.

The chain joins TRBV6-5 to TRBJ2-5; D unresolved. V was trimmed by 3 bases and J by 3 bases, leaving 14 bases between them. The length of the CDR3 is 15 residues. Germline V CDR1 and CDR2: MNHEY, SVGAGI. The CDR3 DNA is TGTGCCAGCAGTTATTTTTTTTCCTCAGAAGAGACCCAGTACTTC. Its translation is CASSYFFSSEETQYF.

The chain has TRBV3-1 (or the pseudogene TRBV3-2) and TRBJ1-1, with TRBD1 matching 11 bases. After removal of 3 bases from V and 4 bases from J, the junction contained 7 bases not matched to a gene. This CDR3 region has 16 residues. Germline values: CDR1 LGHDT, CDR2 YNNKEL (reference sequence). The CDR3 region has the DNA TGTGCCAGCAGCCACGGACAGGGGGCGATGGGCACTGAAGCTTTCTTT. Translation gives CASSHGQGAMGTEAFF.

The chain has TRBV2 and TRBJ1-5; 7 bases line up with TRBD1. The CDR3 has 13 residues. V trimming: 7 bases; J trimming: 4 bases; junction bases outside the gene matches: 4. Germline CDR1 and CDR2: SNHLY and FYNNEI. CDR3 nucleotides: TGTGCCAGCAAGGGACAGCCTAATCAGCCCCAGCATTTT. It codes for CASKGQPNQPQHF.

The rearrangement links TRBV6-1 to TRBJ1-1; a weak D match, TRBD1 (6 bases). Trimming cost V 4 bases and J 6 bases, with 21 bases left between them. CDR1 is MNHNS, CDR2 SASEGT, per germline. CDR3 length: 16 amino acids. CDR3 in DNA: TGTGCCAGCAGTGCCTCCCCCCACAGGGTAGGGTCTGAAGCTTTCTTT. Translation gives CASSASPHRVGSEAFF.

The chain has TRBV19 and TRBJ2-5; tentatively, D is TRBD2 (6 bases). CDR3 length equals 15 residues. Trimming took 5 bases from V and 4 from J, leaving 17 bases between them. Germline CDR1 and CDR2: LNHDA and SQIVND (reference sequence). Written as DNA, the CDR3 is TGTGCCAGTAGTCCCCAGGAGGGGCTTGGAGAGACCCAGTACTTC. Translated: CASSPQEGLGETQYF. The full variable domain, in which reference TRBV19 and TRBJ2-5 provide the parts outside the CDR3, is DGGITQSPKYLFRKEGQNVTLSCEQNLNHDAMYWYRQDPGQGLRLIYYSQIVNDFQKGDIAEGYSVSREKKESFPLTVTSAQKNPTAFYLCASSPQEGLGETQYFGPGTRLLVL.

CDR3 bases: TGTGCCAGTAGCCCTTGGCGGGAGGTATTTAGTCGGGAGACCCAGTACTTC. This sequence encodes CASSPWREVFSRETQYF. The genes are TRBV19 and TRBJ2-5; 8 bases line up with TRBD2. Unmatched junction bases numbered 17, after V lost 6 bases and J lost 5 bases. Germline CDR1 is LNHDA and CDR2 is SQIVND (reference sequence). The CDR3 covers 17 residues. Combining the CDR3 with reference TRBV19 and TRBJ2-5 gives the whole variable domain DGGITQSPKYLFRKEGQNVTLSCEQNLNHDAMYWYRQDPGQGLRLIYYSQIVNDFQKGDIAEGYSVSREKKESFPLTVTSAQKNPTAFYLCASSPWREVFSRETQYFGPGTRLLVL.

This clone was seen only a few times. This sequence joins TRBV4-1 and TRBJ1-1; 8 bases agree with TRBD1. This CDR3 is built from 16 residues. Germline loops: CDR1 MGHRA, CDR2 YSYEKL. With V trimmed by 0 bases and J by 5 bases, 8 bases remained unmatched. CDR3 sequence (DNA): TGCGCCAGCAGCCAAGATCTTGACAGGGGCAGGACTGAAGCTTTCTTT. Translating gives CASSQDLDRGRTEAFF.